The 13 T cell receptor beta chains below come from one sample, sequenced in a study of T cells in Graves' hyperthyroidism and ophthalmopathy. Amplified TCR beta CDR3 regions derived from RNA transcripts. The HTBI primer set served for first-round RT-PCR of the TCR CDR3. TCRdb reanalysed the multiplex PCR reads using MiXCR and keeps one entry per CDR3 protein. This table holds fewer than 500,000 distinct CDR3 sequences, 13% found once. The sample consisted of blood. The receptors here all came from a man aged 25-45 years with Graves' hyperthyroidism that later progressed to Graves' ophthalmopathy.

In this sample, this clonotype turned up many times. The chain links TRBV25-1 to TRBJ1-3, with D possibly TRBD1 on 5 matching bases. V was pared by 3 bases and J by 7 bases, with 16 bases between. This CDR3 spans 15 amino acids. Per germline, CDR1 MGHDK and CDR2 SYGVNS. In DNA form, the CDR3 reads TGTGCCAGCAGTGATACCGGGACCGCCGGGAACACCATATATTTT. Translated: CASSDTGTAGNTIYF.

The rearrangement uses TRBV27 and TRBJ2-2; D is uncertain. V lost 8 bases, J lost 10 bases, and 20 bases lay in between. Germline CDR1 is MNHEY and CDR2 is SMNVEV (reference sequence). CDR3 length: 14 residues. The CDR3 reads CASGWGLGFEELFF. CDR3 DNA: TGTGCCAGCGGCTGGGGTCTGGGCTTTGAGGAGCTGTTTTTT.

Concerning this clonotype: Being one base from a much bigger clone, this may be a read error. The chain is built from TRBV30 and TRBJ1-6, with D unclear. The CDR3 is 12 amino acids. Germline lookup yields CDR1 GTSNPN and CDR2 SVGIG (reference sequence). CDR3: CACSVLLQPLHF. CDR3 DNA sequence: TGTGCCTGTAGTGTACTCCTACAACCCCTCCACTTT.

This chain links TRBV7-9 with TRBJ1-1; TRBD1 aligns across 8 bases. V was clipped by 8 bases and J by 1 base; unmatched bases: 9. Germline assignment: CDR1 SEHNR and CDR2 FQNEAQ (reference sequence). The CDR3 length is 15 residues. The CDR3 region is CASEPTGQANTEAFF. The CDR3 region has the DNA TGTGCCAGCGAACCCACGGGACAGGCGAACACTGAAGCTTTCTTT.

This chain joins TRBV13 and TRBJ1-4, with 7 bases that match TRBD1. V shed 8 bases, J shed 6 bases, and the junction held 9 bases outside the gene matches. CDR1 and CDR2 (germline): PRHDT, FYEKMQ (reference sequence). CDR3 length equals 14 residues. CDR3 sequence: CASARGTVDEKLFF. CDR3 nucleotide sequence: TGTGCCAGCGCCAGAGGGACAGTGGATGAAAAACTGTTTTTT. Based on the CDR3 plus reference TRBV13 and TRBJ1-4, the full variable domain is AAGVIQSPRHLIKEKRETATLKCYPIPRHDTVYWYQQGPGQDPQFLISFYEKMQSDKGSIPDRFSAQQFSDYHSELNMSSLELGDSALYFCASARGTVDEKLFFGSGTQLSVL.

This clonotype has only a few counts. This chain links TRBV11-3 with TRBJ2-1; D not resolved. The CDR3 contains 14 residues. The ends were cut back, 2 bases at V and 7 bases at J, with 12 bases in the middle. The V gene's germline CDR1 is SGHNT and CDR2 YENEEA. This CDR3 reads CASSLRGPRNEQFF. CDR3 bases: TGTGCCAGCAGCTTAAGAGGCCCAAGGAATGAGCAGTTCTTC.

With regard to this clonotype: This may be a read error, as it is one base from a much larger clone. The J gene is TRBJ1-1, the V gene TRBV3-1; no definite D call. The CDR3 is 17 residues long. Trimming pared 0 bases from V and 5 bases from J, leaving 19 bases between. The germline V gene encodes CDR1 LGHDT and CDR2 YNNKEL (reference sequence). The CDR3 spells CASSQDAWKVGGTEAFF. The CDR3 DNA is TGTGCCAGCAGCCAAGATGCGTGGAAGGTTGGTGGGACTGAAGCTTTCTTT. Looking up the rest from reference TRBV3-1 and TRBJ1-1 gives the full variable domain: DTAVSQTPKYLVTQMGNDKSIKCEQNLGHDTMYWYKQDSKKFLKIMFSYNNKELIINETVPNRFSPKSPDKAHLNLHINSLELGDSAVYFCASSQDAWKVGGTEAFFGQGTRLTVV.

This clonotype was observed many times. One junction end disagrees with the germline gene, perhaps due to a read error. This chain links TRBV2 with TRBJ2-7; D unresolved. The V gene's germline CDR1 is SNHLY and CDR2 FYNNEI. This CDR3 is built from 14 residues. The CDR3 sequence: CASRPDLTSYEQYF. The DNA of the CDR3 is TGTGCCAGCAGGCCGGACCTCACCTCCTACGAACAGTACTTC.

The gene calls are TRBV12-3 or TRBV12-4 and TRBJ1-2; no reliable D call. This CDR3 has 12 amino acids. Trimming took off 6 bases at V and 4 bases at J, with 9 bases between the two ends. The CDR3 is CASRNPSYGYTF. The CDR3 DNA reads as TGTGCCAGCAGGAATCCCAGCTATGGCTACACCTTC.

Comment on this clonotype: It is unclear where the CDR3 begins or ends on the DNA, so no DNA is shown, and the CDR3 is as TCRdb lists it. The chain has TRBV4-1 and TRBJ2-3; TRBD1 is the table's D call and was not checked against the DNA. The CDR3 contains 17 residues when both ends are counted. Germline V CDR1 and CDR2: MGHRA, YSYEKL. This chain's CDR3 is CASSQVQVSRGTDTQYF.

This clonotype showed up just a few times. The genes are TRBV7-9 and TRBJ2-5, with D possibly matching TRBD1 (6 bases). The V end was cut by 1 base, the J end by 4 bases, with 16 bases between. This CDR3 is built from 16 residues. Looked up from germline, CDR1 is SEHNR and CDR2 is FQNEAQ (reference sequence). The CDR3 nucleotides read TGTGCCAGCAGCTTAGTTACCAGGGGAATGCGAGAGACCCAGTACTTC. This codes for CASSLVTRGMRETQYF.

This clonotype was detected many times. The CDR3 region has the DNA TGTGCCAGCAGTTCCCCGGACAGGTTCAATCAGCCCCAGCATTTT. Protein sequence: CASSSPDRFNQPQHF. The gene calls are TRBV28 and TRBJ1-5; 7 bases are a match to TRBD1. CDR3 length: 15 residues. Germline loops: CDR1 MDHEN, CDR2 SYDVKM. After removal of 4 bases from V and 3 bases from J, the junction contained 6 bases not matched to a gene.

This clonotype was counted a few times. V gene TRBV7-9 combines with J gene TRBJ1-1; possible D gene TRBD1, 6 bases. Germline V lookup: CDR1 SEHNR, CDR2 FQNEAQ (reference sequence). V was pared by 5 bases and J by 0 bases, with 13 bases between. This CDR3 has 15 amino acids. The CDR3 nucleotides read TGTGCCAGCAGCCCAGGGGCAGGCGTGAACACTGAAGCTTTCTTT. Its translation: CASSPGAGVNTEAFF.